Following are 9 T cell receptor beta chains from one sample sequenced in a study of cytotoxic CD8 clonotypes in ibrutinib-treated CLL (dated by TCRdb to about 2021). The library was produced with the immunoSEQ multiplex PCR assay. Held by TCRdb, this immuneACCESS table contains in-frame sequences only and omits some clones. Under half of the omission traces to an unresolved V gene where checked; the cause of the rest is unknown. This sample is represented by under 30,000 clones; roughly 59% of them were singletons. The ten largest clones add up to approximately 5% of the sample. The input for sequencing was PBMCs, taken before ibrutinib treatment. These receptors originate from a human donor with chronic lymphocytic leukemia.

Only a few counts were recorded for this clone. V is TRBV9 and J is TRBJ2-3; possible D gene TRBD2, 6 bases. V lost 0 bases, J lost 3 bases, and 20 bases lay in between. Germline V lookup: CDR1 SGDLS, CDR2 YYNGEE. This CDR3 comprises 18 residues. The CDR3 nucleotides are TGTGCCAGCAGCGTAGAAGGTGGCGGAGGGATTTGGACAGATACGCAGTATTTT. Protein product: CASSVEGGGGIWTDTQYF.

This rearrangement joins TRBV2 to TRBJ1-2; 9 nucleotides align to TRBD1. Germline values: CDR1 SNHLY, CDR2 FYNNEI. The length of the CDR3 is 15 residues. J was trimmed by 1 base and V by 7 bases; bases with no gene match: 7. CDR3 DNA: TGTGCCAGCAACTACGGACAGGGGCGTAACTATGGCTACACCTTC. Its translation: CASNYGQGRNYGYTF.

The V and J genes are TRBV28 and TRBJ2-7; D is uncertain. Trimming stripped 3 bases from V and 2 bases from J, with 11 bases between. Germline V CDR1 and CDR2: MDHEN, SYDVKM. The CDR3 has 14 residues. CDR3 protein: CASSLIGPTYEQYF. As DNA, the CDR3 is TGTGCCAGCAGTTTGATTGGACCGACCTACGAGCAGTACTTC.

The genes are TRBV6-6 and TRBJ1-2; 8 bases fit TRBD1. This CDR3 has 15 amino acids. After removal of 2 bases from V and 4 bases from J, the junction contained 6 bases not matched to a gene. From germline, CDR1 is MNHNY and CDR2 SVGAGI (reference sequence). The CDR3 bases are TGTGCCAGCAGTTACGTCCCGACAGGGGCCTATGGCTACACCTTC. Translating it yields CASSYVPTGAYGYTF.

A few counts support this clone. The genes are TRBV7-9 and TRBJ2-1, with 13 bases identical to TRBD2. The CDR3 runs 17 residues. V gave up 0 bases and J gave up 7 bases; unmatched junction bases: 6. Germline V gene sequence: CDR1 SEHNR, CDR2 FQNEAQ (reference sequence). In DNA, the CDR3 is TGTGCCAGCAGCTTAGCAAAACTAGCGGGAGGGCCGAATGAGCAGTTCTTC. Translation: CASSLAKLAGGPNEQFF.

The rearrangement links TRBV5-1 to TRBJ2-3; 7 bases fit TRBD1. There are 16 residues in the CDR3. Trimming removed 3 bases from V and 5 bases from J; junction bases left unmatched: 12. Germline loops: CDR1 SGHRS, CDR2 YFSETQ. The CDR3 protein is CASSSLTGVSQDTQYF. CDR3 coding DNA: TGCGCCAGCAGCTCATTAACAGGGGTGTCACAAGATACGCAGTATTTT.

The CDR3 loop reads CASSRGLGEQYF. CDR3 nucleotide sequence: TGTGCCAGCAGCCGCGGATTAGGCGAGCAGTACTTC. The chain has TRBV7-8 and TRBJ2-7; no definite D call. Trimming pared 5 bases from V and 6 bases from J, leaving 11 bases between. CDR1 is SGHVS, CDR2 FQNEAQ, per germline. The CDR3 covers 12 residues.

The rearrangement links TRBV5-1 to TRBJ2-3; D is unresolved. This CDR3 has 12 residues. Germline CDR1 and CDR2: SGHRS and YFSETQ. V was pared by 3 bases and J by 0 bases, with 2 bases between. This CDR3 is CASSYSTDTQYF. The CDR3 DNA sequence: TGCGCCAGCAGCTACAGCACAGATACGCAGTATTTT.

For the CDR3, the DNA is TGCAGTGCTTTCACAGATACGCAGTATTTT. Translation gives CSAFTDTQYF. The gene calls are TRBV20-1 and TRBJ2-3; D is unresolved. Looked up from germline, CDR1 is DFQATT and CDR2 is SNEGSKA (reference sequence). CDR3 length equals 10 residues. Trimming removed 5 bases from V and 2 bases from J, with 2 bases in between.